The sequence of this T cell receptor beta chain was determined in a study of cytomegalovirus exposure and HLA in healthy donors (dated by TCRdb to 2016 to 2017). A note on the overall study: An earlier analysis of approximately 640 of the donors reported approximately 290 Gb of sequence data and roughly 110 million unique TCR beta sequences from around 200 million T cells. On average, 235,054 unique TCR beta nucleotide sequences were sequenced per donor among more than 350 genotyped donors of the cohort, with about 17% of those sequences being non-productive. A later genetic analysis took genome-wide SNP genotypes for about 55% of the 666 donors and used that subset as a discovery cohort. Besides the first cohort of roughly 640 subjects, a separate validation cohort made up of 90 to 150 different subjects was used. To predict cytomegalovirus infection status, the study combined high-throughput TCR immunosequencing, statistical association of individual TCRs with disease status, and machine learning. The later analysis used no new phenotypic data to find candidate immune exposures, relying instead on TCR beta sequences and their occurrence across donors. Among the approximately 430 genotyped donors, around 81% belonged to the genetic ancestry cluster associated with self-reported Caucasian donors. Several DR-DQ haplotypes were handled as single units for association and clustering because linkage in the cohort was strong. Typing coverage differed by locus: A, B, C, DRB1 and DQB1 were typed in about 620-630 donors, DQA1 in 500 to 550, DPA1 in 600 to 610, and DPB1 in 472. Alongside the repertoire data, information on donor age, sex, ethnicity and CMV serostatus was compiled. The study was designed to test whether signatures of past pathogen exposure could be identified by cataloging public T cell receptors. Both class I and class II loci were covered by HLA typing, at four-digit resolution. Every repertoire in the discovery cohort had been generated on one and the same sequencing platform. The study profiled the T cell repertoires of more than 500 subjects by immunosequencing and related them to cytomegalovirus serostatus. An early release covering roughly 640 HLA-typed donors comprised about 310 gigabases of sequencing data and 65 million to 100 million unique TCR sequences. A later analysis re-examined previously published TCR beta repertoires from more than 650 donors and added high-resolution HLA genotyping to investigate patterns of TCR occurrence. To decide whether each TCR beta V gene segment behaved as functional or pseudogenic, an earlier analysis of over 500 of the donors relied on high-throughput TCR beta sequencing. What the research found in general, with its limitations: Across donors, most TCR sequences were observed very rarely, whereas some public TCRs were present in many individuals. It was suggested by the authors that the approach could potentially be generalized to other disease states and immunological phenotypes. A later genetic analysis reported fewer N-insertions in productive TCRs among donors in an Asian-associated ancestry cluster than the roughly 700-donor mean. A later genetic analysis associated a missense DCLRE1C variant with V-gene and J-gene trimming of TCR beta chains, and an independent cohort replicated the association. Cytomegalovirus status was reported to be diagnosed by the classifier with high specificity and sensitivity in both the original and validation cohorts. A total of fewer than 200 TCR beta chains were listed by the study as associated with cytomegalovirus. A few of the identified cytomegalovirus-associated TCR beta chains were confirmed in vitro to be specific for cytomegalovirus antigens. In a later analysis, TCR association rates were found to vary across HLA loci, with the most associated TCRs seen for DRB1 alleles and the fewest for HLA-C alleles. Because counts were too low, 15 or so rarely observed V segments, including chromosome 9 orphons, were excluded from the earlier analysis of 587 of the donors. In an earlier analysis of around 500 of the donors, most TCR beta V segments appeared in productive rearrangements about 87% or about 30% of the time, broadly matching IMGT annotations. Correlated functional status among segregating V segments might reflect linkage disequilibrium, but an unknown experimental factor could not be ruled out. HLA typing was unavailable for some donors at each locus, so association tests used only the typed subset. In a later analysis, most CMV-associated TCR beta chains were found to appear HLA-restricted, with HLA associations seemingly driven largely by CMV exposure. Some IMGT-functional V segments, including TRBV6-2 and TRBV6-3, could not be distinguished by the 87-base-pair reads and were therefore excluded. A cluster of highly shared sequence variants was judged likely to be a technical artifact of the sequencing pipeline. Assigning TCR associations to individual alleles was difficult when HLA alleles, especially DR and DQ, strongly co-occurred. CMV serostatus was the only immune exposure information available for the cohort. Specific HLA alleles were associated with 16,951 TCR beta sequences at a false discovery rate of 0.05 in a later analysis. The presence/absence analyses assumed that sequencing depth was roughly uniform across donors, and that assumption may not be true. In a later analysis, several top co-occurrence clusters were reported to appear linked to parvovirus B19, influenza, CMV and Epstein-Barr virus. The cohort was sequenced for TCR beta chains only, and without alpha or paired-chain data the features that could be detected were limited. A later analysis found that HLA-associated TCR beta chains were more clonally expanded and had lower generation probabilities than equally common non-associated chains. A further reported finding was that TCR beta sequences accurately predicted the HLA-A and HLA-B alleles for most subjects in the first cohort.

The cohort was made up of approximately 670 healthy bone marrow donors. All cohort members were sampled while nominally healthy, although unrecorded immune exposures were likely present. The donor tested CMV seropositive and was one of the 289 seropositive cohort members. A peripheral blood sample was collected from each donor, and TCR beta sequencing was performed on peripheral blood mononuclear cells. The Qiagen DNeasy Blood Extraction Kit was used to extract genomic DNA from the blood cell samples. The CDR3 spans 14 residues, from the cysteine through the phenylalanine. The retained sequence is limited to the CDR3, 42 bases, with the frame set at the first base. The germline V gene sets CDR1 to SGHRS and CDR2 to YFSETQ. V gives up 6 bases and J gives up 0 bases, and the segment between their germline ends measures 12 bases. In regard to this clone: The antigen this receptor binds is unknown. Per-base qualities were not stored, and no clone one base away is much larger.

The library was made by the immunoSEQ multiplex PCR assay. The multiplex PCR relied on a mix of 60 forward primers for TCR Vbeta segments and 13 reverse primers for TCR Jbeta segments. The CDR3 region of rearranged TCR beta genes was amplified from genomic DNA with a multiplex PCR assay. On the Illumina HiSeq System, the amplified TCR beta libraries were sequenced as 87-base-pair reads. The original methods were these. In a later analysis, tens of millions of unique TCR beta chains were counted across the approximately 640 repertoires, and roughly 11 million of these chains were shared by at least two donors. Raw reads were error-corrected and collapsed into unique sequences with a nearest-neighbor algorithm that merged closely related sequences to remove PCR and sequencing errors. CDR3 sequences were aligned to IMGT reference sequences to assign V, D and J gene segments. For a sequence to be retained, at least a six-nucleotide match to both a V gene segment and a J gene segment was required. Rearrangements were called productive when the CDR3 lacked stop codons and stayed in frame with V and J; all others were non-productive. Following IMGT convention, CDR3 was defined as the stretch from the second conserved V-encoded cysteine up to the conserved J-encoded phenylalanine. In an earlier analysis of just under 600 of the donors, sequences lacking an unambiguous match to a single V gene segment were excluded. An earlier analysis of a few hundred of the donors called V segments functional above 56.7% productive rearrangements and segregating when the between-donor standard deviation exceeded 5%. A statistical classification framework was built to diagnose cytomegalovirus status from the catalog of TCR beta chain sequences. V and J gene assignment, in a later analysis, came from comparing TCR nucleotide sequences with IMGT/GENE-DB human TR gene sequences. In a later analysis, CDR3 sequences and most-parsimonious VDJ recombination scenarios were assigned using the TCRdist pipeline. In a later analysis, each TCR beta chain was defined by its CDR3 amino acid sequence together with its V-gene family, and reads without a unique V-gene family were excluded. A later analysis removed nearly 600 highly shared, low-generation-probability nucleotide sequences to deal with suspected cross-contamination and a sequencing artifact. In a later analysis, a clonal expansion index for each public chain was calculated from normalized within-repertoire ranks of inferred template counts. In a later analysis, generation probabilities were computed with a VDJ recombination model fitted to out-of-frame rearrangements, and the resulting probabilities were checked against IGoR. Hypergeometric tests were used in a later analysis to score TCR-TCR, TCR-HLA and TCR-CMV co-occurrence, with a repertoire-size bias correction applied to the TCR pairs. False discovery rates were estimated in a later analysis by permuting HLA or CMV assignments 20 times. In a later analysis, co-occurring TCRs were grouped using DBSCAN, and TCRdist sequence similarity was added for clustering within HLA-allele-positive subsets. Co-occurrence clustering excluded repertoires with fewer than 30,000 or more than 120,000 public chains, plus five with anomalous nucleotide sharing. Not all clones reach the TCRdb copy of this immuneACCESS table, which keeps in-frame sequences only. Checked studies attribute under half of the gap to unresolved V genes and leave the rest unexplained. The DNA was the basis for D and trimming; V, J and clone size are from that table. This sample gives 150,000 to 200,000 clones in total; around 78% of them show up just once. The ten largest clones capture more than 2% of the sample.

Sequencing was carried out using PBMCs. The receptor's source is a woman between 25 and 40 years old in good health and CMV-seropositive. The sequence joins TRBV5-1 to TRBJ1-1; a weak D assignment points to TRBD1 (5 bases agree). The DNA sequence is TGCGCCAGCACCCTAACAGGAATGAACACTGAAGCTTTCTTT. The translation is CASTLTGMNTEAFF.